What follows are 27 T cell receptor beta chains derived from one specimen sequenced in a study of naive and memory T cell subsets. The beta constant-region primer was an equimolar mix of two oligonucleotides covering TRBC1 and TRBC2. TCRdb reanalysed the UMI-ligation and nested PCR reads using MiXCR and keeps one entry per CDR3 protein. The repertoire consists of 140,000 to 150,000 distinct CDR3 sequences, with about 17% occurring once and the leading ten covering roughly 0.14%. Sequencing input: naive CD4+ T cells from blood. The receptors here all came from a human donor in good health.

V usage is TRBV20-1 and J usage is TRBJ2-7, with TRBD2 matching 8 bases. CDR1 and CDR2 from the germline V gene are DFQATT and SNEGSKA (reference sequence). This CDR3 contains 15 residues. The ends lost 0 bases at V and 4 bases at J; junction bases unmatched: 8. The CDR3 protein is CSAREPGGAWYEQYF. DNA of the CDR3: TGCAGTGCTAGAGAACCGGGGGGGGCCTGGTACGAGCAGTACTTC.

The chain employs TRBV20-1 and TRBJ1-5; D is undetermined. Germline CDR1 and CDR2: DFQATT and SNEGSKA (reference sequence). This CDR3 has 13 amino acids. Between the trimmed V and J ends, which lost 5 bases and 5 bases, there was a span of 13 bases. DNA of the CDR3: TGCAGTGCTTCTACCGAGGGTGATCAGCCCCAGCATTTT. Protein: CSASTEGDQPQHF.

This chain uses TRBV15 with TRBJ2-7; TRBD1 is a possible D gene (6 bases). The CDR3 has 15 amino acids. CDR1 LNHNV and CDR2 YYDKDF come from the germline V gene (reference sequence). Trimming took 1 base from V and 5 from J, leaving 15 bases between them. The CDR3 DNA is TGTGCCACCAGCAGAGGACAGGACGCTGTGGACGAGCAGTACTTC. Its protein product is CATSRGQDAVDEQYF.

This clonotype has only a few counts. The J gene is TRBJ1-3, the V gene TRBV5-5; TRBD1 matches at 8 bases. V dropped 3 bases and J dropped 4; count of bases not matched to a gene: 9. CDR1 SGHKS and CDR2 YYEKEE come from the germline V gene (reference sequence). This CDR3 is 16 amino acids long. The CDR3 loop is CASSYQIDRGGNTIYF. DNA of the CDR3: TGTGCCAGCAGCTACCAGATTGACAGGGGAGGAAACACCATATATTTT.

The CDR3 reads CSASRRLTGTDTQYF. CDR3 sequence (DNA): TGCAGTGCTAGCCGACGCCTAACGGGCACAGATACGCAGTATTTT. The V gene is TRBV20-1, the J gene TRBJ2-3; no clear D gene. This CDR3 region has 15 residues. Trimming took off 3 bases at V and 1 base at J, with 14 bases between the two ends. Germline CDR1 is DFQATT and CDR2 is SNEGSKA (reference sequence).

The J gene is TRBJ2-1, the V gene TRBV12-3 or TRBV12-4; 10 bases map to TRBD1. J lost 3 bases, V lost 5 bases, and 7 bases had no gene match. This CDR3 is 16 amino acids long. This CDR3 reads CASSISRTGGYNEQFF. CDR3 in DNA: TGTGCCAGCAGTATCTCTAGGACAGGGGGCTACAATGAGCAGTTCTTC.

In its sample, this clonotype was seen a few times. V gene TRBV7-8 combines with J gene TRBJ2-6, with D unclear. Deletions cut 2 bases from V and 4 bases from J, with 9 bases between. Germline loops: CDR1 SGHVS, CDR2 FQNEAQ. This CDR3 region has 15 residues. CDR3 residues: CASSLKVVGANVLTF. The CDR3 coding sequence is TGTGCCAGCAGCTTAAAGGTGGTCGGGGCCAACGTCCTGACTTTC.

This clonotype was counted a few times. The V and J genes are TRBV11-3 and TRBJ2-7; 8 bases line up with TRBD1. Germline-derived CDR1 and CDR2 are SGHNT and YENEEA. The CDR3 consists of 15 residues. J was trimmed by 6 bases and V by 5 bases; bases with no gene match: 12. The CDR3 DNA sequence: TGTGCCAGCAGCCCCCCCGGGACAGGCCACGTCGAGCAGTACTTC. This codes for CASSPPGTGHVEQYF.

This clonotype has at least ten counts. The chain uses TRBV2 and TRBJ1-3, with TRBD1 identical over 8 bases. The germline V gene has CDR1 SNHLY and CDR2 FYNNEI. Trimming removed 2 bases from V and 7 bases from J; junction bases left unmatched: 4. This CDR3 is 14 amino acids long. The DNA of the CDR3 is TGTGCCAGCAGTGAAAGACAGGGGCGCAACACCATATATTTT. Encoded protein: CASSERQGRNTIYF.

V gene TRBV5-1 combines with J gene TRBJ2-3; the D is unclear. The CDR3 loop spans 16 amino acids. Germline V gives CDR1 SGHRS, CDR2 YFSETQ. Trimming removed 0 bases at V and 2 bases at J, with 13 bases between. The CDR3 sequence is CASSLAAERSTDTQYF. As DNA, the CDR3 is TGCGCCAGCAGCTTGGCTGCCGAAAGGTCCACAGATACGCAGTATTTT.

This clonotype was picked up a small number of times. V gene TRBV7-3 combines with J gene TRBJ2-1; D is unresolved. V lost 1 base and J 6 bases, leaving 7 bases between the germline ends. The CDR3 has 13 residues. Germline CDR1 SGHTA, CDR2 FQGTGA. The CDR3 DNA reads as TGTGCCAGCAGCTTAAGTCCCCTCAATGAGCAGTTCTTC. Protein product: CASSLSPLNEQFF.

The V call is TRBV28, the J call TRBJ1-4; perhaps TRBD1 as D (5 bases). The germline V and J ends were trimmed by 5 bases and 8 bases, with 15 bases remaining between them. Per germline, CDR1 MDHEN and CDR2 SYDVKM. This CDR3 is 14 amino acids long. CDR3 sequence (DNA): TGTGCCAGCAGTGGTAGCGGGGCTGGGGAAAAACTGTTTTTT. It codes for CASSGSGAGEKLFF.

This clonotype was counted only a few times. The chain is built from TRBV12-3 or TRBV12-4 and TRBJ1-5; TRBD1 matches at 9 bases. With 2 bases clipped from V and 5 bases from J, the junction kept 1 base outside the gene matches. The CDR3 extends over 14 amino acids. CDR3 loop: CASSLTGGHQPQHF. The CDR3 DNA reads as TGTGCCAGCAGTTTAACAGGGGGCCATCAGCCCCAGCATTTT.

V is TRBV5-1 and J is TRBJ2-3, with D perhaps matching TRBD2 (5 bases). Per germline, CDR1 SGHRS and CDR2 YFSETQ. The CDR3 runs to 14 residues. V dropped 1 base and J dropped 2 bases, with 8 bases sitting between them. The CDR3 reads CASSLREPTDTQYF. The CDR3 coding sequence is TGCGCCAGCAGCTTGCGGGAACCCACAGATACGCAGTATTTT. Full variable domain (outside the CDR3, taken from reference TRBV5-1 and TRBJ2-3): KAGVTQTPRYLIKTRGQQVTLSCSPISGHRSVSWYQQTPGQGLQFLFEYFSETQRNKGNFPGRFSGRQFSNSRSEMNVSTLELGDSALYLCASSLREPTDTQYFGPGTRLTVL.

In its sample, this clonotype was seen a few times. V usage is TRBV6-5 and J usage is TRBJ1-5, with D possibly TRBD1 on 6 matching bases. CDR1 and CDR2 (germline): MNHEY, SVGAGI. V dropped 5 bases and J dropped 0 bases, with 14 bases sitting between them. This CDR3 comprises 16 residues. This CDR3 reads CASSSKTGHSNQPQHF. CDR3 DNA sequence: TGTGCCAGCAGTAGCAAGACAGGTCATAGCAATCAGCCCCAGCATTTT.

This sequence joins TRBV27 and TRBJ1-2; no firm D call. V was cut by 5 bases and J by 4 bases, with 20 bases left in between. CDR3 size: 16 residues. Per the germline V gene, CDR1 is MNHEY and CDR2 is SMNVEV (reference sequence). Here the CDR3 DNA reads TGTGCCAGCAGTCCAGAACCGGGCCCTCCTTTCTATGGCTACACCTTC. The encoded protein is CASSPEPGPPFYGYTF.

The V call is TRBV30, the J call TRBJ2-7, with no clear D. This CDR3 contains 12 residues. V was cut by 0 bases and J by 3 bases, with 6 bases left in between. CDR1 is GTSNPN, CDR2 SVGIG, per germline (reference sequence). The CDR3 DNA is TGTGCCTGGAGTGTACGAGGCTACGAGCAGTACTTC. This codes for CAWSVRGYEQYF. The whole variable domain, remainder taken from reference TRBV30 and TRBJ2-7, is SQTIHQWPATLVQPVGSPLSLECTVEGTSNPNLYWYRQAAGRGLQLLFYSVGIGQISSEVPQNLSASRPQDRQFILSSKKLLLSDSGFYLCAWSVRGYEQYFGPGTRLTVT.

The chain links TRBV7-2 to TRBJ1-6; D gene uncertain. CDR3 size: 14 residues. Trimming stripped 2 bases from V and 5 bases from J, with 7 bases between. CDR1 and CDR2 from the germline V gene are SGHTA and FQGNSA. The CDR3 region is CASSLSDNNSPLHF. The CDR3 bases are TGTGCCAGCAGCTTAAGTGACAATAATTCACCCCTCCACTTT.

There are a few counts of this clonotype. The chain combines TRBV6-2 or TRBV6-3 with TRBJ1-5, with 9 bases that match TRBD1. The CDR3 spans 14 residues. Trimming at V came to 8 bases and at J to 3 bases, leaving 5 bases not matched to a gene. Germline-derived CDR1 and CDR2 are MNHEY and SVGEGT. CDR3 nucleotides: TGTGCCAGCGCGGACAGGGGCAACAATCAGCCCCAGCATTTT. Its protein is CASADRGNNQPQHF.

V and J are TRBV27 and TRBJ2-7, with D possibly TRBD2 on 6 matching bases. The CDR3 length is 14 residues. From germline, CDR1 is MNHEY and CDR2 SMNVEV (reference sequence). Trimming left V 6 bases short and J 0 bases short, with 12 bases between. The CDR3: CASRPRDTSYEQYF. CDR3 DNA sequence: TGTGCCAGCAGACCGCGGGATACCTCCTACGAGCAGTACTTC.

The chain uses TRBV6-5 and TRBJ2-2; D is possibly TRBD1 or TRBD2 (5 bases each). Looked up from germline, CDR1 is MNHEY and CDR2 is SVGAGI. Trimming took 7 bases from V and 2 from J, leaving 14 bases between them. The CDR3 consists of 15 residues. The CDR3 coding sequence is TGTGCCAGCAATCCCACCGGGACCAACACCGGGGAGCTGTTTTTT. Translated, it gives CASNPTGTNTGELFF.

This clonotype turned up a few times. The chain's CDR3 is CASSPGQGVLAGANVLTF. In DNA, the CDR3 is TGTGCCAGCAGCCCCGGACAGGGGGTGCTCGCTGGGGCCAACGTCCTGACTTTC. This sequence joins TRBV3-1 and TRBJ2-6, with 10 nucleotides matching TRBD1. The trim removed 4 bases at V and 2 bases at J, leaving 8 bases unmatched. Germline V gene sequence: CDR1 LGHDT, CDR2 YNNKEL (reference sequence). The CDR3 contains 18 residues.

This chain uses TRBV27 with TRBJ2-3, with a possible D match to TRBD1 (5 bases). Trimming stripped 0 bases from V and 2 bases from J, with 18 bases between. The CDR3 contains 18 residues. Per the germline V gene, CDR1 is MNHEY and CDR2 is SMNVEV (reference sequence). The CDR3 spells CASSLSTFRQPITDTQYF. DNA for the CDR3: TGTGCCAGCAGTTTATCGACGTTTCGACAGCCTATCACAGATACGCAGTATTTT.

This clonotype was seen a handful of times. The gene calls are TRBV19 and TRBJ2-3; no definite D call. Trimming pared 1 base from V and 4 bases from J, leaving 9 bases between. In germline, CDR1 is LNHDA, CDR2 SQIVND (reference sequence). This CDR3 comprises 14 residues. The CDR3 spells CASSIGLSSDTQYF. CDR3 sequence (DNA): TGTGCCAGTAGTATAGGCCTCAGCTCAGATACGCAGTATTTT. The full variable domain, completed using reference TRBV19 and TRBJ2-3, is DGGITQSPKYLFRKEGQNVTLSCEQNLNHDAMYWYRQDPGQGLRLIYYSQIVNDFQKGDIAEGYSVSREKKESFPLTVTSAQKNPTAFYLCASSIGLSSDTQYFGPGTRLTVL.

CDR3 loop: CASSLKGGSSYEQYF. The DNA of the CDR3 is TGTGCCAGCAGTTTAAAGGGCGGTAGCTCCTACGAGCAGTACTTC. The chain employs TRBV12-3 or TRBV12-4 and TRBJ2-7; D unclear. V lost 2 bases, J lost 0 bases, and 11 bases lay in between. The CDR3 sequence is 15 residues long.

This clonotype was found many times. The genes are TRBV20-1 and TRBJ1-2, with D possibly being TRBD1 (5 bases). V was cut by 4 bases and J by 4 bases, with 10 bases left in between. The germline CDR1 and CDR2 sequences are DFQATT and SNEGSKA (reference sequence). This CDR3 comprises 12 residues. The DNA of the CDR3 is TGCAGTGCTAAAGTTCAGGGCTATGGCTACACCTTC. Protein product: CSAKVQGYGYTF.

The chain employs TRBV24-1 and TRBJ1-1; weak D call: TRBD1 (5 bases). The ends were cut back, 3 bases at V and 4 bases at J, with 11 bases in the middle. Germline CDR1 is KGHDR and CDR2 is SFDVKD. This CDR3 is 14 amino acids long. The CDR3 loop is CATSDPAGGTEAFF. The CDR3 nucleotides are TGTGCCACCAGTGATCCAGCGGGGGGCACTGAAGCTTTCTTT.